The TCR beta chain described here comes from a study of response to subunit inactivated influenza vaccine. Overall study results and limits: New T cells are recruited in small numbers by each seasonal influenza vaccination, according to the authors' suggestion.

In TCRdb, the RT-PCR reads were re-called with MiXCR into one record per CDR3 protein. The profile covers approximately 700,000 distinct CDR3 sequences, with roughly 14% appearing a single time and around 6.5% taken by the ten largest. Trimming pared 4 bases from V and 0 bases from J, leaving 9 bases between. This CDR3 region has 14 residues. Germline values: CDR1 SGHTA, CDR2 FQGNSA. This clonotype was observed a few times. As yet, its antigen is unknown. The TCR was taken from a man between 50 and 59 years old who received an inactivated influenza vaccine. This sequence joins TRBV7-2 and TRBJ1-1; D unclear. Source: PBMCs from blood, taken approximately 15 days before vaccination. The CDR3 loop is CASSSWTVNTEAFF. CDR3 nucleotide sequence: TGTGCCAGCAGCTCCTGGACGGTGAACACTGAAGCTTTCTTT.